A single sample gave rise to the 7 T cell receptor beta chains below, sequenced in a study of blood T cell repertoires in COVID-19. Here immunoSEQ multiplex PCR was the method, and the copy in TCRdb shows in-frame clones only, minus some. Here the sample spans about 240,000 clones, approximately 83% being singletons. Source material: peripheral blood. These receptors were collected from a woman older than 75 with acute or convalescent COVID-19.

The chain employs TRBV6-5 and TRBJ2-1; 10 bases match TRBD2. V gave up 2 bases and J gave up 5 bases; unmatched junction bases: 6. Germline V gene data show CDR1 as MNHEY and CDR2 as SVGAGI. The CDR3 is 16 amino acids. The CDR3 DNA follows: TGTGCCAGCAGTTACGGGAGCGGGGGGGTCGACAATGAGCAGTTCTTC. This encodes CASSYGSGGVDNEQFF.

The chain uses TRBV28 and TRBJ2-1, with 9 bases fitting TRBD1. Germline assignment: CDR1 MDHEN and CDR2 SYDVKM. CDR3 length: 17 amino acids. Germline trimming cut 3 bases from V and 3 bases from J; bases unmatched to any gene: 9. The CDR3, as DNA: TGTGCCAGCAGTTTCAGCGGCCGACAGGGGGTCTACAATGAGCAGTTCTTC. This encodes CASSFSGRQGVYNEQFF.

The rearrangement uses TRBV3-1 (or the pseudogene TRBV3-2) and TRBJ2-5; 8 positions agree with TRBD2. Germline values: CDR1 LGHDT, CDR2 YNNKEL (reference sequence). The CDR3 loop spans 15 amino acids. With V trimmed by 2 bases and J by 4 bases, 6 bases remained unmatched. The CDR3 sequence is CASSQYYAGGETQYF. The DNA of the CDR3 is TGTGCCAGCAGCCAATACTACGCGGGGGGAGAGACCCAGTACTTC.

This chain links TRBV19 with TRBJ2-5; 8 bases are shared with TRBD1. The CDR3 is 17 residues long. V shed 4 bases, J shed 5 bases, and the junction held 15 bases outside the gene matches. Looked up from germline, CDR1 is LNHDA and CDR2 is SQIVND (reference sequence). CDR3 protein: CASSTPGAGGRRETQYF. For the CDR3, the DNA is TGTGCCAGTAGTACCCCCGGGGCAGGGGGCCGGAGGGAGACCCAGTACTTC.

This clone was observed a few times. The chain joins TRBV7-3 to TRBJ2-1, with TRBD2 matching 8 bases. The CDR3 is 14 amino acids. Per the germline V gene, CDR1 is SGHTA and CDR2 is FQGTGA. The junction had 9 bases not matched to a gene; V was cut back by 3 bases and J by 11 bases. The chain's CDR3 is CASSFTGGGSQQFF. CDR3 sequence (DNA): TGTGCCAGCAGCTTTACGGGCGGGGGGTCCCAGCAGTTCTTC.

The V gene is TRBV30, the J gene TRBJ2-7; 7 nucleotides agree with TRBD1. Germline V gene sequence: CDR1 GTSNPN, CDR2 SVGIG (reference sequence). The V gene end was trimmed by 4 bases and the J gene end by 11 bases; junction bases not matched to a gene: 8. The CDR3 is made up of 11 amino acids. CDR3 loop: CAWTTGAEKYF. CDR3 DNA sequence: TGTGCCTGGACAACAGGGGCGGAGAAGTACTTC.

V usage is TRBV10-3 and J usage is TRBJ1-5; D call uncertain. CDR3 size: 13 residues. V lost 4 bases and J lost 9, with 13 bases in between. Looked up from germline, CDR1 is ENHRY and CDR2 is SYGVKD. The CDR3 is CAISGNIRGPQHF. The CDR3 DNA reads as TGTGCCATCAGTGGAAATATAAGAGGGCCCCAGCATTTT.